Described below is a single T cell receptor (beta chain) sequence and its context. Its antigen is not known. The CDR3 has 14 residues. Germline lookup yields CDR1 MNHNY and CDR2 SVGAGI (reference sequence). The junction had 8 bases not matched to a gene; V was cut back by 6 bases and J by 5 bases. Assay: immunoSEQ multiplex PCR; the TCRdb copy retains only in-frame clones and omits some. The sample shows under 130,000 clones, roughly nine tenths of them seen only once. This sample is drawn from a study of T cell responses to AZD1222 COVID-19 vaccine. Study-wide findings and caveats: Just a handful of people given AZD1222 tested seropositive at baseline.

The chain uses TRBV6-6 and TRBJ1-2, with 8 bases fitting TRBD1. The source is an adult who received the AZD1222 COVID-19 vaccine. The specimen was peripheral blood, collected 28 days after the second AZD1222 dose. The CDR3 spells CASRLTGGRYGYTF. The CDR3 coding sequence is TGTGCCAGCAGACTCACAGGGGGGAGGTATGGCTACACCTTC.